This TCR beta chain was identified in a study of cytomegalovirus exposure and HLA in healthy donors. Study details: Researchers found that about four fifths of under 450 genotyped donors fell within the Caucasian-associated ancestry cluster.

13 Jbeta primers and 60 Vbeta primers were used for the PCR. Generated by immunoSEQ multiplex PCR, the TCRdb table keeps only in-frame clones and is missing some. The sample yields under 95,000 clones, roughly 72% seen once. Trimming pared 6 bases from V and 0 bases from J, leaving 6 bases between. The germline V gene has CDR1 MNHEY and CDR2 SVGAGI. The length of the CDR3 is 13 residues. This clone has only a few counts. The antigen is not known. The study's findings and limits: CMV serostatus alone was available as immune exposure information.

The source is a man younger than 40 in good health and CMV-seropositive. The chain employs TRBV6-5 and TRBJ1-5; D call uncertain. Specimen: PBMCs. The DNA of the CDR3 is TGTGCCAGCAGGTCGCGTAGCAATCAGCCCCAGCATTTT. Translated: CASRSRSNQPQHF.